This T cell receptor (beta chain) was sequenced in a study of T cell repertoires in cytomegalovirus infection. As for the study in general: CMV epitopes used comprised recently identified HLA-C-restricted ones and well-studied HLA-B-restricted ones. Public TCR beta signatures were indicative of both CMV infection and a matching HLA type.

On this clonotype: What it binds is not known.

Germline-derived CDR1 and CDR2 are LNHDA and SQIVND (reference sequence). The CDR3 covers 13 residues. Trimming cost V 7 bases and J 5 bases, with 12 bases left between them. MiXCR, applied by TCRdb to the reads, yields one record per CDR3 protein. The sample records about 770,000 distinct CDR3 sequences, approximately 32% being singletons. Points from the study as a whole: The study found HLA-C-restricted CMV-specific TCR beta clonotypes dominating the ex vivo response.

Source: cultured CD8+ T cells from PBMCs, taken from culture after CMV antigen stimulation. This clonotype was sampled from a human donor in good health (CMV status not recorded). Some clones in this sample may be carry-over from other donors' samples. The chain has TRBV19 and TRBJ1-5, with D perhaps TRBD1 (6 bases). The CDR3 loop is CASIGQKDQPQHF. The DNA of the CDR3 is TGTGCCAGTATTGGACAGAAAGATCAGCCCCAGCATTTT.